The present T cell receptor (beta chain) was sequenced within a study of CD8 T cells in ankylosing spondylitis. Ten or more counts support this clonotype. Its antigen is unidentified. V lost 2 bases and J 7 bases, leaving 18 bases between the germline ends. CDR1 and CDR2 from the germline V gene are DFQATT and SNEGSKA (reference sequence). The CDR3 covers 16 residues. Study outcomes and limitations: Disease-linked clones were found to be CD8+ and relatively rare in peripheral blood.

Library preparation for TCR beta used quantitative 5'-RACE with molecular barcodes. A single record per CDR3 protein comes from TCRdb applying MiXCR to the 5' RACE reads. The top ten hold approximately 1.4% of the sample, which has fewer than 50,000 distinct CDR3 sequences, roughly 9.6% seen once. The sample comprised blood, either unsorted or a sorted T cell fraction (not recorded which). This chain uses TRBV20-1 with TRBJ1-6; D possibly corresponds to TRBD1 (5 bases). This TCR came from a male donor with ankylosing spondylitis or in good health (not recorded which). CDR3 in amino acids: CSARNSGRARNSPLHF. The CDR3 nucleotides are TGCAGTGCTAGAAATTCGGGCAGGGCGAGGAATTCACCCCTCCACTTT.